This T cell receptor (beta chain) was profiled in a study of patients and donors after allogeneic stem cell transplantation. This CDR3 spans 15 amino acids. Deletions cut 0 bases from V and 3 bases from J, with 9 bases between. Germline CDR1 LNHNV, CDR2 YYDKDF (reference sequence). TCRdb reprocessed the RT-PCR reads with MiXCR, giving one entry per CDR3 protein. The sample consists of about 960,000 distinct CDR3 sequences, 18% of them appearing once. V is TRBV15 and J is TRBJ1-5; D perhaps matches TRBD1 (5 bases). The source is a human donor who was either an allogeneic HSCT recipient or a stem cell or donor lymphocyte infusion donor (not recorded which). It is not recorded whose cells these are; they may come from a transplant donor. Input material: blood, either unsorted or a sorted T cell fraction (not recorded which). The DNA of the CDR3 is TGTGCCACCAGCAGAGATCGCGGGACCAATCAGCCCCAGCATTTT. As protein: CATSRDRGTNQPQHF.